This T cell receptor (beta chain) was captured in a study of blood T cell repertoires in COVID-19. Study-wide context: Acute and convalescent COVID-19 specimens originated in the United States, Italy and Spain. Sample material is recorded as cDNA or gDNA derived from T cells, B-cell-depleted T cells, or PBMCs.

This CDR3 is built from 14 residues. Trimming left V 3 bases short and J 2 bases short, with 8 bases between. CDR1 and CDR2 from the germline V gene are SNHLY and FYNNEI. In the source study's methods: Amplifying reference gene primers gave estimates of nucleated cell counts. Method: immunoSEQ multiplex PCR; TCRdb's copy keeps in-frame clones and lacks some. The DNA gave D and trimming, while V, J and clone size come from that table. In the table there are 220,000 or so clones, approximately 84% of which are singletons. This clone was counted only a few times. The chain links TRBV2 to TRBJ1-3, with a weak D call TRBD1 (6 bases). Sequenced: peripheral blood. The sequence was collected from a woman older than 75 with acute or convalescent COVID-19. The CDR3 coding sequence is TGTGCCAGCAGTGACCGGGACACTGGAAACACCATATATTTT. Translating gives CASSDRDTGNTIYF.